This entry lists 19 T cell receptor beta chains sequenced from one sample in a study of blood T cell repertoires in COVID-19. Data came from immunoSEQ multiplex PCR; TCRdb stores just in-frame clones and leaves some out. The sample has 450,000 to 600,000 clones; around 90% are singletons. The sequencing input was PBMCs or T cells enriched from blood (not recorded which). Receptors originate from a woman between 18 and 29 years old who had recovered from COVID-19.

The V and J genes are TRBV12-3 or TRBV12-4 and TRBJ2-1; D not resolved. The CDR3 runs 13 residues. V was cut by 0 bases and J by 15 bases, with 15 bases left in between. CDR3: CASSLAQPRVPFF. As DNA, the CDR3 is TGTGCCAGCAGTTTAGCGCAGCCCCGGGTCCCGTTCTTC.

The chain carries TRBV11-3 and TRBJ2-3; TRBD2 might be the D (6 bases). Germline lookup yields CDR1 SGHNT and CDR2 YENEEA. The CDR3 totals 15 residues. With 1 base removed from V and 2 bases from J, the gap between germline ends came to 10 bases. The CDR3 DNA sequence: TGTGCCAGCAGCTTAGGGGCGGGGCCCACAGATACGCAGTATTTT. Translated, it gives CASSLGAGPTDTQYF.

The CDR3 region is CASSVGPNYEQYF. As DNA, the CDR3 is TGTGCCAGCAGCGTAGGCCCTAATTACGAGCAGTACTTC. This rearrangement joins TRBV9 to TRBJ2-7; D remains ambiguous. Trimming shortened V by 0 bases and J by 4 bases, and 8 bases separated the two germline ends. The germline gives CDR1 SGDLS, CDR2 YYNGEE. This CDR3 has 13 residues.

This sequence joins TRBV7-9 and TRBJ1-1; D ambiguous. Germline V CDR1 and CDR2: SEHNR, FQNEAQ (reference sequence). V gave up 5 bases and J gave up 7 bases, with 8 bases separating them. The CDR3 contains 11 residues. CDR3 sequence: CASSREGEAFF. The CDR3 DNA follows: TGTGCCAGCAGCCGGGAAGGTGAAGCTTTCTTT.

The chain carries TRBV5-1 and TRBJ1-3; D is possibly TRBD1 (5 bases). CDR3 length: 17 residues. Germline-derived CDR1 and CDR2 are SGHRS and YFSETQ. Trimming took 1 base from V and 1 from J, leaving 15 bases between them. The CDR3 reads CASSLLGGSTSGNTIYF. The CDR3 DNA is TGCGCCAGCAGCTTGTTGGGGGGAAGTACTTCTGGAAACACCATATATTTT.

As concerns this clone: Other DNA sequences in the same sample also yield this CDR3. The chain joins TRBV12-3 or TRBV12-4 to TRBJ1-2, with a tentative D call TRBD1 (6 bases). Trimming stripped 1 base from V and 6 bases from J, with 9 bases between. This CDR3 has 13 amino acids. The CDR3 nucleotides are TGTGCCAGCAGTTTAGTCAGGGGCAATGGCTACACCTTC. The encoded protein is CASSLVRGNGYTF.

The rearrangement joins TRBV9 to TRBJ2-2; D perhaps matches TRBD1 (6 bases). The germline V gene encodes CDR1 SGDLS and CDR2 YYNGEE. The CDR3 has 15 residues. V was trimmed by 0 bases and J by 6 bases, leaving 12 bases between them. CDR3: CASSVEGTRAGELFF. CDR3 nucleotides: TGTGCCAGCAGCGTAGAGGGGACAAGGGCCGGGGAGCTGTTTTTT.

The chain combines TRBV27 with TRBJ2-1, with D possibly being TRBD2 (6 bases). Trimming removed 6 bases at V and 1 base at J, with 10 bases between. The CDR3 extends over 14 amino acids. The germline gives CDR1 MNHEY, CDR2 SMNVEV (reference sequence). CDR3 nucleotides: TGTGCCAGCAGCCCCCGGGGGTCCTACAATGAGCAGTTCTTC. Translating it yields CASSPRGSYNEQFF.

CDR3 coding DNA: TGTGCCAGCAGCCCACAGGGACAGAGTTCTGAAGCTTTCTTT. This encodes CASSPQGQSSEAFF. This chain connects TRBV5-4 to TRBJ1-1; 7 bases align to TRBD1. The CDR3 runs to 14 residues. The V gene end was trimmed by 4 bases and the J gene end by 6 bases; junction bases not matched to a gene: 9. Germline V CDR1 and CDR2: SGHNT, YYREEE (reference sequence).

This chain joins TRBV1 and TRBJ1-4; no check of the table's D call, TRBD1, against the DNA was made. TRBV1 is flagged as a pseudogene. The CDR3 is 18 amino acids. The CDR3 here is CTSSTRQGALATNEKLFF. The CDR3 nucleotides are TGCACCAGCAGCACCCGACAGGGGGCTTTGGCAACTAATGAAAAACTGTTTTTT.

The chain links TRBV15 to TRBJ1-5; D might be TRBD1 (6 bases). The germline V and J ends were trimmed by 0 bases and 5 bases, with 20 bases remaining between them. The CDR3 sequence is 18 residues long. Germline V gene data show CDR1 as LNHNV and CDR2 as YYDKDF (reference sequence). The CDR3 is CATSRDGQTLYEDQPQHF. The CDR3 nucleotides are TGTGCCACCAGCAGAGATGGACAGACCTTATACGAAGATCAGCCCCAGCATTTT.

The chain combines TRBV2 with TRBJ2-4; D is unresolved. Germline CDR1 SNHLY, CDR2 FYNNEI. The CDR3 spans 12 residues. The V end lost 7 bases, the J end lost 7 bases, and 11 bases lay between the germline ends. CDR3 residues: CASTAVINIQYF. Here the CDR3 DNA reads TGTGCCAGCACCGCAGTGATCAACATTCAGTACTTC.

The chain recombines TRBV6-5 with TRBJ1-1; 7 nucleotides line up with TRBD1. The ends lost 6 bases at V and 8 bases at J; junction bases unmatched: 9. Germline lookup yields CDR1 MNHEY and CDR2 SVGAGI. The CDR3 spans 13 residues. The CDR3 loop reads CASSIPTTGEAFF. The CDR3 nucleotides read TGTGCCAGCAGCATCCCGACGACAGGGGAAGCTTTCTTT.

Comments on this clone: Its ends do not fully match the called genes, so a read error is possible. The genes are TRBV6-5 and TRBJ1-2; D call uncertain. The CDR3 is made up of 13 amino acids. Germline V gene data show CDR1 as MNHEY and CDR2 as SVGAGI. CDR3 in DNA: TGTGCCATCAGTTGGGGAGGGAACTATGGCTACACCTTC. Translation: CAISWGGNYGYTF.

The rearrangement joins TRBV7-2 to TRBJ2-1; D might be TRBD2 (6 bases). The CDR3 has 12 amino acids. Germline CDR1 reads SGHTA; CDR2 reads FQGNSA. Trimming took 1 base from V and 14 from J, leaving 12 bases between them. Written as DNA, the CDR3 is TGTGCCAGCAGCTTAGGACTAGGTTACAAGTTCTTC. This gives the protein CASSLGLGYKFF.

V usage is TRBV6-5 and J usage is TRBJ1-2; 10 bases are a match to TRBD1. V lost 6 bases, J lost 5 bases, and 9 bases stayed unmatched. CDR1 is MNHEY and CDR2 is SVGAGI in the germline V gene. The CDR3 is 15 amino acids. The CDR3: CASSLGQGNTYGYTF. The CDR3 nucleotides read TGTGCCAGCAGCCTGGGACAGGGGAACACTTATGGCTACACCTTC.

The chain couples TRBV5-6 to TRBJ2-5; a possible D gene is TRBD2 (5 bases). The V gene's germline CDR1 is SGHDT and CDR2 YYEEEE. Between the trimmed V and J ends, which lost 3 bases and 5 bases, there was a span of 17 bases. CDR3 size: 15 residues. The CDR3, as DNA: TGTGCCAGCAGCTCACCCCGAGGCGGGTGGGAGACCCAGTACTTC. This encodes CASSSPRGGWETQYF.

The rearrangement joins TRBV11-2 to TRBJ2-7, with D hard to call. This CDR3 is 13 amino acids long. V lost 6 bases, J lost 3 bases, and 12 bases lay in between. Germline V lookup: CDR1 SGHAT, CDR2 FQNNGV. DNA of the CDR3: TGTGCCAGCAGTAACTTTACAGTCTACGAGCAGTACTTC. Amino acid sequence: CASSNFTVYEQYF.

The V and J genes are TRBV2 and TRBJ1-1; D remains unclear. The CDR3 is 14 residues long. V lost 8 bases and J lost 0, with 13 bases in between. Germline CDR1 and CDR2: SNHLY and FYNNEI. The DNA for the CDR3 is TGTGCCAGCTATCCAGGCCTCGTGAACACTGAAGCTTTCTTT. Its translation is CASYPGLVNTEAFF.